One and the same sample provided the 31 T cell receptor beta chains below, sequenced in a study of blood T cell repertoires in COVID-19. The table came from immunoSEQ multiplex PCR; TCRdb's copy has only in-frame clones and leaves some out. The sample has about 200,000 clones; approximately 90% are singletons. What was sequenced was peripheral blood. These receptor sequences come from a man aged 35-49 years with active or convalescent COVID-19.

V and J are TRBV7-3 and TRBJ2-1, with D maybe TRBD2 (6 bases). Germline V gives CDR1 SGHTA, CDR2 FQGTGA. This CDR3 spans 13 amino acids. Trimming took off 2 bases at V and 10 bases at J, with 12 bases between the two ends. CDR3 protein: CASSLAIGREQFF. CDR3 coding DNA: TGTGCCAGCAGCTTAGCGATAGGGAGGGAGCAGTTCTTC.

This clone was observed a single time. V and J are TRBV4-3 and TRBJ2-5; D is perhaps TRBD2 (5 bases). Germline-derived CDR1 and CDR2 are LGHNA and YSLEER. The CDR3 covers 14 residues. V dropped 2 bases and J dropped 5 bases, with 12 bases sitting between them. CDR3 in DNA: TGCGCCAGCAGCCAACAACGGGGTGGGGAGACCCAGTACTTC. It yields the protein CASSQQRGGETQYF.

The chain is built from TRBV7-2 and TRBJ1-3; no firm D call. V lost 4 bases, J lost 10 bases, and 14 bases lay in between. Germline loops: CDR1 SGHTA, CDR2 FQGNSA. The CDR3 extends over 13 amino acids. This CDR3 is CASSSRALVTIYF. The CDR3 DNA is TGTGCCAGCAGCTCGCGGGCCTTAGTAACCATATATTTT.

The CDR3 here is CASSQRGGTGELFF. The CDR3, as DNA: TGTGCCAGCAGCCAACGGGGGGGCACCGGGGAGCTGTTTTTT. J is TRBJ2-2 and V is TRBV3-1 (or the pseudogene TRBV3-2); 8 nucleotides align to TRBD2. This CDR3 spans 14 amino acids. CDR1 is LGHDT, CDR2 YNNKEL, per germline (reference sequence). The ends lost 2 bases at V and 4 bases at J; junction bases unmatched: 0.

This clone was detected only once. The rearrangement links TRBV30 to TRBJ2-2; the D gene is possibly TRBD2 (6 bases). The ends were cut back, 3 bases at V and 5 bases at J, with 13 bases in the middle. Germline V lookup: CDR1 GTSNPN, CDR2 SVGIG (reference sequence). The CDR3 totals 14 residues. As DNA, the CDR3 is TGTGCCTGGAGCATTTCGGGGAGGACCGGGGAGCTGTTTTTT. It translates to CAWSISGRTGELFF.

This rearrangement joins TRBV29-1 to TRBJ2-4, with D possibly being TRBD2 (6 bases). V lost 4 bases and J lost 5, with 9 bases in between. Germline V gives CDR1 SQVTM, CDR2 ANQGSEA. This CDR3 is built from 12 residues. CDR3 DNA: TGCAGCGTTGGGGCGGGGCAAAACATTCAGTACTTC. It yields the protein CSVGAGQNIQYF.

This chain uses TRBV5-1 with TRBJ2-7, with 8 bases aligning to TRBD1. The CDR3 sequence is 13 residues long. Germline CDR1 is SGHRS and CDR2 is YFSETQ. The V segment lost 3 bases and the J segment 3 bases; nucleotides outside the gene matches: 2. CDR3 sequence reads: CASSSTGGYEQYF. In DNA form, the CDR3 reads TGCGCCAGCAGCTCCACAGGGGGCTACGAGCAGTACTTC.

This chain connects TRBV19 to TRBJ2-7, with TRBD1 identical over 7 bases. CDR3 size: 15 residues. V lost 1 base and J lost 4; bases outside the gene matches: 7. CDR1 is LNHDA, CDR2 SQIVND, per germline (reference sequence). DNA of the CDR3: TGTGCCAGTAGTATAGTTTCGGGACAGCTATACGAGCAGTACTTC. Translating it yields CASSIVSGQLYEQYF. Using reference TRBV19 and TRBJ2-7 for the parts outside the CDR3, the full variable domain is DGGITQSPKYLFRKEGQNVTLSCEQNLNHDAMYWYRQDPGQGLRLIYYSQIVNDFQKGDIAEGYSVSREKKESFPLTVTSAQKNPTAFYLCASSIVSGQLYEQYFGPGTRLTVT.

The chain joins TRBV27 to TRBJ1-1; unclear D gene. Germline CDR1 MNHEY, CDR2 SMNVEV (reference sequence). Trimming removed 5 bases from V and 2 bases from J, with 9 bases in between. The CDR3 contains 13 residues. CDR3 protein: CASSPVYNTEAFF. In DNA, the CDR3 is TGTGCCAGCAGTCCCGTCTATAACACTGAAGCTTTCTTT.

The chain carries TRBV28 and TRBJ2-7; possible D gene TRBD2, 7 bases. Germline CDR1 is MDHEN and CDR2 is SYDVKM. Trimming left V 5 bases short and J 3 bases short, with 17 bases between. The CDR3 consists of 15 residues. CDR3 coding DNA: TGTGCCAGCAGTGGTTTTGGGGGGGCCTTCTACGAGCAGTACTTC. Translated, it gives CASSGFGGAFYEQYF. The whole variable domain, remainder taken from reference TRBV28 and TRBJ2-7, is DVKVTQSSRYLVKRTGEKVFLECVQDMDHENMFWYRQDPGLGLRLIYFSYDVKMKEKGDIPEGYSVSREKKERFSLILESASTNQTSMYLCASSGFGGAFYEQYFGPGTRLTVT.

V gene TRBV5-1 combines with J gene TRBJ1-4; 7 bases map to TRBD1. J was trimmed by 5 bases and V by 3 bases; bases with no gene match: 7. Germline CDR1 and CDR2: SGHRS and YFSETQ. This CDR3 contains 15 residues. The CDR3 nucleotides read TGCGCCAGCAGCTCACAGGGGTTTCAGAATGAAAAACTGTTTTTT. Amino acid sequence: CASSSQGFQNEKLFF. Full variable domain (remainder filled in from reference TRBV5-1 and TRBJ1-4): KAGVTQTPRYLIKTRGQQVTLSCSPISGHRSVSWYQQTPGQGLQFLFEYFSETQRNKGNFPGRFSGRQFSNSRSEMNVSTLELGDSALYLCASSSQGFQNEKLFFGSGTQLSVL.

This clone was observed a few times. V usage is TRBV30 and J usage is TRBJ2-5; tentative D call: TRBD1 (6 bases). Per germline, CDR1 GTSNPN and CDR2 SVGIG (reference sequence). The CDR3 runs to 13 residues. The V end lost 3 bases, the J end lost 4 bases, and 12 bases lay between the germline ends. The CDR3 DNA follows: TGTGCCTGGAGCTGGGACAACGGAGAGACCCAGTACTTC. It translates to CAWSWDNGETQYF.

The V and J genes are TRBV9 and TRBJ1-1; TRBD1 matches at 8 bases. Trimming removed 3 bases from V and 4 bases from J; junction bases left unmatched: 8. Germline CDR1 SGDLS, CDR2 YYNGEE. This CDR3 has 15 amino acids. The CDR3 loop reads CASSASQGARTEAFF. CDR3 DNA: TGTGCCAGCAGCGCGTCTCAGGGGGCGCGCACTGAAGCTTTCTTT.

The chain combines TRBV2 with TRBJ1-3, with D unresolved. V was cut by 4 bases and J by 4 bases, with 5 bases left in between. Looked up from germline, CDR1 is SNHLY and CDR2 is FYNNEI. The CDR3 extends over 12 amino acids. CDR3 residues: CASSVSGNTIYF. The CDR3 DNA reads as TGTGCCAGCAGTGTCTCCGGAAACACCATATATTTT.

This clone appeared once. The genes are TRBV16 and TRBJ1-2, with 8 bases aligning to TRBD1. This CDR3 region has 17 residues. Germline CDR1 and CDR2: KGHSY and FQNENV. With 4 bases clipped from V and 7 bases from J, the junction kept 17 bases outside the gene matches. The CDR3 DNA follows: TGTGCCAGCAGCCCGTTGGAAACCCAGGGGGCGAAGAGTGGCTACACCTTC. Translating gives CASSPLETQGAKSGYTF.

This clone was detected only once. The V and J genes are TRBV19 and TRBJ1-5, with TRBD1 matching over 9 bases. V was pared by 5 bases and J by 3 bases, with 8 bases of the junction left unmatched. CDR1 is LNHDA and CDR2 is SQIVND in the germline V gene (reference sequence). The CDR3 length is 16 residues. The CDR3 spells CASSPQTGGSNQPQHF. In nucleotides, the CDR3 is TGTGCCAGTAGTCCACAGACAGGGGGGTCCAATCAGCCCCAGCATTTT.

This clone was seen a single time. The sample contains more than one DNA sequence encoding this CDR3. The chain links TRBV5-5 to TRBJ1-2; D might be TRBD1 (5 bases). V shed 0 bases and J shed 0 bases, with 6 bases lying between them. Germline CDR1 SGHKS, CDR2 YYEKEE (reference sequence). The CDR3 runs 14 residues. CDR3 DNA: TGTGCCAGCAGCTTGGCGGACACTAACTATGGCTACACCTTC. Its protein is CASSLADTNYGYTF. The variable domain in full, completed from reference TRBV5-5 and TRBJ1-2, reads DAGVTQSPTHLIKTRGQQVTLRCSPISGHKSVSWYQQVLGQGPQFIFQYYEKEERGRGNFPDRFSARQFPNYSSELNVNALLLGDSALYLCASSLADTNYGYTFGSGTRLTVV.

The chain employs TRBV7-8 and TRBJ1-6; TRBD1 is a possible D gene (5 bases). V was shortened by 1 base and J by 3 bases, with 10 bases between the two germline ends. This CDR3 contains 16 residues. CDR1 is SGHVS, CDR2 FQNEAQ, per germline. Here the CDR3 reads CASSLGGSIYNSPLHF. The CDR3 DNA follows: TGTGCCAGCAGCTTAGGGGGCAGTATCTATAATTCACCCCTCCACTTT.

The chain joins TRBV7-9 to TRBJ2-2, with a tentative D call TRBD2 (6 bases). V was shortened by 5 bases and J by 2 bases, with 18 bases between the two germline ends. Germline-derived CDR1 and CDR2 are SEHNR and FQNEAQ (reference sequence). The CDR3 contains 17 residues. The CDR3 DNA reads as TGTGCCAGCAGCCTTGAGGGACTCCTTTTTAACACCGGGGAGCTGTTTTTT. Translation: CASSLEGLLFNTGELFF.

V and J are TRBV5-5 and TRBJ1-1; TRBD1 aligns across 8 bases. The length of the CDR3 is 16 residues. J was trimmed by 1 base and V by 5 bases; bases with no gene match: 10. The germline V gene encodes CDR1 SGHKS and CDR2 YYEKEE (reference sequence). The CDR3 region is CASSYAPQGGNTEAFF. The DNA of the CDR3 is TGTGCCAGCAGTTATGCTCCACAGGGGGGGAACACTGAAGCTTTCTTT. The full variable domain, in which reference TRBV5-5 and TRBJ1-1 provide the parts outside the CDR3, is DAGVTQSPTHLIKTRGQQVTLRCSPISGHKSVSWYQQVLGQGPQFIFQYYEKEERGRGNFPDRFSARQFPNYSSELNVNALLLGDSALYLCASSYAPQGGNTEAFFGQGTRLTVV.

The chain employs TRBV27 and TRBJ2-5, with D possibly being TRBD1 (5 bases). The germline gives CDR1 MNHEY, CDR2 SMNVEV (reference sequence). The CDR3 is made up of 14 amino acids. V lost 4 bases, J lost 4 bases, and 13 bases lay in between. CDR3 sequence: CASSSGQGLETQYF. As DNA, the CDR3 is TGTGCCAGCAGTTCAGGCCAGGGTTTAGAGACCCAGTACTTC.

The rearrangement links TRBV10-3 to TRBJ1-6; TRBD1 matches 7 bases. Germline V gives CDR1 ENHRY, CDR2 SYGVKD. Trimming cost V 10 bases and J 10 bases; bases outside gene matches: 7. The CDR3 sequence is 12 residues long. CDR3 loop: CATRTGESPLHF. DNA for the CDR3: TGTGCCACCCGAACAGGGGAATCACCCCTCCACTTT.

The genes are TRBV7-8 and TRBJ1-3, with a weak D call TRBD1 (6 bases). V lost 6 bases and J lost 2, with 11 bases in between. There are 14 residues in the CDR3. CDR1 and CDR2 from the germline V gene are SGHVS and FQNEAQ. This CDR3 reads CASSPTGPGNTIYF. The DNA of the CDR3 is TGTGCCAGCAGTCCTACAGGGCCTGGAAACACCATATATTTT.

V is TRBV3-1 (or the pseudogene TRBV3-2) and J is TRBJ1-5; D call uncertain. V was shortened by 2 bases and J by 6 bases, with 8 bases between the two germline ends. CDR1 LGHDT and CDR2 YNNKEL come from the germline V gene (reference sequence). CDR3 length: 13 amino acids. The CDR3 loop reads CASSQFLAQPQHF. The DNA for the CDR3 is TGTGCCAGCAGCCAATTTTTAGCTCAGCCCCAGCATTTT.

Here the CDR3 DNA reads TGTGCCAGCAGCCAAAACTCGGGGGGGTCTTACTATGGCTACACCTTC. Translated, it gives CASSQNSGGSYYGYTF. This chain connects TRBV4-2 to TRBJ1-2; the D gene is possibly TRBD1 (5 bases). CDR1 and CDR2 (germline): LGHNA, YNFKEQ. The CDR3 totals 16 residues. The V end lost 2 bases, the J end lost 3 bases, and 16 bases lay between the germline ends.

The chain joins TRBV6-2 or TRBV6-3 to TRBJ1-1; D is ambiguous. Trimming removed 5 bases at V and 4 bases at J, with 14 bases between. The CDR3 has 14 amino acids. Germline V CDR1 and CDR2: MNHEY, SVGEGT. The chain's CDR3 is CASSNSAFSTEAFF. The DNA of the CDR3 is TGTGCCAGCAGTAACAGTGCGTTTAGCACTGAAGCTTTCTTT.

CDR3 sequence: CASSRETVGYTF. CDR3 coding DNA: TGTGCCAGTAGTCGGGAGACAGTCGGCTACACCTTC. The chain combines TRBV19 with TRBJ1-2; a possible D gene is TRBD1 (5 bases). Germline CDR1 reads LNHDA; CDR2 reads SQIVND (reference sequence). The CDR3 is 12 amino acids. V lost 5 bases and J lost 8, with 12 bases in between.

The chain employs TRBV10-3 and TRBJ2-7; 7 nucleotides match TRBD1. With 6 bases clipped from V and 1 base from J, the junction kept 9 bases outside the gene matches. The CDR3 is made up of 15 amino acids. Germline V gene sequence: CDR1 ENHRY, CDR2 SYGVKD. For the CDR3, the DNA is TGTGCCATCAGCCAGGGCAGGGGGTCTTCCTACGAGCAGTACTTC. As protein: CAISQGRGSSYEQYF.

In nucleotides, the CDR3 is TGTGCCAGCAGCTTAGTTTTACAGGGGAGTGTGAAGACCCAGTACTTC. This translates into CASSLVLQGSVKTQYF. The V call is TRBV7-2, the J call TRBJ2-5, with 7 nucleotides matching TRBD1. The CDR3 has 16 amino acids. Germline values: CDR1 SGHTA, CDR2 FQGNSA. V lost 1 base, J lost 6 bases, and 11 bases stayed unmatched.

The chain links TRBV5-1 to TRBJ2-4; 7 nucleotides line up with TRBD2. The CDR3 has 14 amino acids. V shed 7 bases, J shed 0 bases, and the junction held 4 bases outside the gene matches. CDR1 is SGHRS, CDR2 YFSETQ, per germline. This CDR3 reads CASGAGLAKNIQYF. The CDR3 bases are TGCGCCAGCGGAGCGGGACTAGCCAAAAACATTCAGTACTTC.

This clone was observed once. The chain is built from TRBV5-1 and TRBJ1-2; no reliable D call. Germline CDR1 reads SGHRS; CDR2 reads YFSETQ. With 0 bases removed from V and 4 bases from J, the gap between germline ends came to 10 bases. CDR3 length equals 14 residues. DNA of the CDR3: TGCGCCAGCAGCTTGGAACGTTCTACCTATGGCTACACCTTC. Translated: CASSLERSTYGYTF.